The clone carrying this TCR beta chain was seen a few times. The CDR3 runs 17 residues. Germline V gene sequence: CDR1 DFQATT, CDR2 SNEGSKA (reference sequence). Trimming pared 3 bases from V and 0 bases from J, leaving 20 bases between. Preparation of the TCRbeta library used unique molecular identifiers. TCRdb re-called the PCR reads through MiXCR, storing one row per CDR3 protein. The repertoire holds about 600,000 distinct CDR3 sequences, about 10% seen once, with roughly 3.9% in the top ten. This specimen belongs to a study of T-cell reconstitution after alpha-beta-depleted transplantation in children.

The chain couples TRBV20-1 to TRBJ1-1, with D perhaps TRBD1 (6 bases). The sequencing here drew on PBMCs from the stem cell graft donor, taken from the stem cell graft. The TCR originated in a human donor who donated a stem cell graft to a child with acute myeloid leukemia. In DNA form, the CDR3 reads TGCAGTGCTAGTCGTATGGGGGCTGGGGTACTGAACACTGAAGCTTTCTTT. Protein: CSASRMGAGVLNTEAFF.